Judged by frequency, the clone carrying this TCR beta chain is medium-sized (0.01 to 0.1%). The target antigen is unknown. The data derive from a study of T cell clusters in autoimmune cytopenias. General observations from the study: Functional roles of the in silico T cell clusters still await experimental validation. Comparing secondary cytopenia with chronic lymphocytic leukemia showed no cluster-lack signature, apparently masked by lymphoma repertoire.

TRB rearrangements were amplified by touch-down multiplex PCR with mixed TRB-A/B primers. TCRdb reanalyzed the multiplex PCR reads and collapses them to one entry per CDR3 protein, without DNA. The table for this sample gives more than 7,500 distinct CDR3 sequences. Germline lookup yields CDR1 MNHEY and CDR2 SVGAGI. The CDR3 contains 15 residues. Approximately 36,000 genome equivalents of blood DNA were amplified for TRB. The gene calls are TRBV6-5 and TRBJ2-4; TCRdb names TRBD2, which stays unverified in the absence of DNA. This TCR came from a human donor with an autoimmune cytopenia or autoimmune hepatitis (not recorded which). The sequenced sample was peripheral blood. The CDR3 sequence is CASSQGLAGVGIQYF.